The clone carrying this T cell receptor (beta chain) was observed a single time. The CDR3 length is 14 residues. Germline V gene sequence: CDR1 SGHRS, CDR2 YFSETQ. V was cut by 0 bases and J by 3 bases, with 6 bases left in between. Libraries were prepared by immunoSEQ multiplex PCR; TCRdb keeps only in-frame clonotypes and omits some of them. The table records roughly 680,000 clones, over 55% of them present only once. This record belongs to a study of shared clonotypes between healthy human individuals. The chain employs TRBV5-1 and TRBJ1-4; D is unclear. Sequencing was carried out using memory CD4+ T cells sorted from blood. The subset is: CD45RA-negative fraction. The receptor was isolated from a woman aged 25 to 39 in good health. The CDR3 DNA is TGCGCCAGCAGCTTGGTGGCAGCTAATGAAAAACTGTTTTTT. It codes for CASSLVAANEKLFF. The full variable domain, its missing parts supplied by reference TRBV5-1 and TRBJ1-4, is KAGVTQTPRYLIKTRGQQVTLSCSPISGHRSVSWYQQTPGQGLQFLFEYFSETQRNKGNFPGRFSGRQFSNSRSEMNVSTLELGDSALYLCASSLVAANEKLFFGSGTQLSVL.